What follows is one T cell receptor (beta chain) and its context. Its cognate antigen is unknown. The CDR3 runs 16 residues. V gave up 6 bases and J gave up 4 bases, with 19 bases separating them. Germline assignment: CDR1 SEHNR and CDR2 FQNEAQ (reference sequence). The data stem from a study of CD8 T cells in ankylosing spondylitis. One entry per CDR3 protein, called by TCRdb with MiXCR from the 5' RACE reads. The table records around 770,000 distinct CDR3 sequences, roughly 10% of them present only once. Study-wide results and limits: A TCR beta motif of roughly eight highly homologous variants appeared characteristic of ankylosing spondylitis blood.

The sequence was collected from a male donor with ankylosing spondylitis. This chain connects TRBV7-9 to TRBJ2-1; no definite D call. The sample comprised blood, either unsorted or a sorted T cell fraction (not recorded which). CDR3 DNA sequence: TGTGCCAGCAGATATCCCTCGCGGTCCTCTTACAATGAGCAGTTCTTC. Its protein is CASRYPSRSSYNEQFF. The full variable domain, in which reference TRBV7-9 and TRBJ2-1 provide the parts outside the CDR3, is DTGVSQNPRHKITKRGQNVTFRCDPISEHNRLYWYRQTLGQGPEFLTYFQNEAQLEKSRLLSDRFSAERPKGSFSTLEIQRTEQGDSAMYLCASRYPSRSSYNEQFFGPGTRLTVL.